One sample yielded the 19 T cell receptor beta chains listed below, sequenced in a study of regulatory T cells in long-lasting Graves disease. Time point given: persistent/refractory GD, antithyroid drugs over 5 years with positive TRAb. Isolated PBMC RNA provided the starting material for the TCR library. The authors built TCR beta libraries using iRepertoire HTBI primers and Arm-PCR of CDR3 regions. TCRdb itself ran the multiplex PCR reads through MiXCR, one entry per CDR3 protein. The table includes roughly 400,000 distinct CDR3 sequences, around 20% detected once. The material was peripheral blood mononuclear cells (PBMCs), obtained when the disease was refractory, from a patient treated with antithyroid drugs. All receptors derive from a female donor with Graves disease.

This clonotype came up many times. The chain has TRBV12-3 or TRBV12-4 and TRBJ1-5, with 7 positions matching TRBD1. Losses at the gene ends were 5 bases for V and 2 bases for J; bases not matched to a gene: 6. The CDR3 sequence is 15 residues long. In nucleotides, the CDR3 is TGTGCCAGCAGTACGAGGGACAGTCGCAATCAGCCCCAGCATTTT. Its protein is CASSTRDSRNQPQHF.

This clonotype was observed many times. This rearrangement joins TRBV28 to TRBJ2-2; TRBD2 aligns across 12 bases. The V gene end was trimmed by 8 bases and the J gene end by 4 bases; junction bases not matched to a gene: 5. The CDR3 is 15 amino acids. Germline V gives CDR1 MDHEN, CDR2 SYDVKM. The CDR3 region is CASEETSGSTGELFF. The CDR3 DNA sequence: TGTGCCAGCGAGGAGACTAGCGGGAGCACCGGGGAGCTGTTTTTT.

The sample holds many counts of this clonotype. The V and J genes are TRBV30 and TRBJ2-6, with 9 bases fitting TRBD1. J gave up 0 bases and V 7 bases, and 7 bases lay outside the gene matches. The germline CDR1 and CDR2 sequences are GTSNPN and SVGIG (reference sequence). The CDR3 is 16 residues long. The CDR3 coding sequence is TGTGCCTTGAACAGGGGGCCAAACTCTGGGGCCAACGTCCTGACTTTC. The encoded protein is CALNRGPNSGANVLTF.

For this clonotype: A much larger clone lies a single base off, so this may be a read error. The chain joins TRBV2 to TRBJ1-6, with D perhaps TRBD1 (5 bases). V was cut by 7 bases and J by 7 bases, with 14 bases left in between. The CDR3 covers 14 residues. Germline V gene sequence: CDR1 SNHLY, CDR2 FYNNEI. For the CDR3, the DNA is TGTGCCAGCAAGTTTGGGACGGACAATTCACCCCTCCACTTT. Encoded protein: CASKFGTDNSPLHF.

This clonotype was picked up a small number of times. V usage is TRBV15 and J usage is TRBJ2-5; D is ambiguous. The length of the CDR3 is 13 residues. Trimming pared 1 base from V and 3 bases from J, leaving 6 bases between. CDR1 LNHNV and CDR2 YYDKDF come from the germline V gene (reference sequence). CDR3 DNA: TGTGCCACCAGCAGAGGACCTAAAGAGACCCAGTACTTC. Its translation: CATSRGPKETQYF.

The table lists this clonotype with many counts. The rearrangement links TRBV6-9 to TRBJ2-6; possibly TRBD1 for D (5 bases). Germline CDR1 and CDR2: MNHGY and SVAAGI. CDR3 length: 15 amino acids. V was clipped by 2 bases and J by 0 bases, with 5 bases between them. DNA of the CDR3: TGTGCCAGCAGTTATCAGGGCTCTGGGGCCAACGTCCTGACTTTC. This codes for CASSYQGSGANVLTF.

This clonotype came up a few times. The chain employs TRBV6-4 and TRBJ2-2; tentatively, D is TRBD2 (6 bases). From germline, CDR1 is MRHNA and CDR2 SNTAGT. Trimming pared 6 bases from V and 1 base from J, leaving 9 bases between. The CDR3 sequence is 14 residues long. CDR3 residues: CASRLAENTGELFF. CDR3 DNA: TGTGCCAGCAGACTAGCCGAGAACACCGGGGAGCTGTTTTTT.

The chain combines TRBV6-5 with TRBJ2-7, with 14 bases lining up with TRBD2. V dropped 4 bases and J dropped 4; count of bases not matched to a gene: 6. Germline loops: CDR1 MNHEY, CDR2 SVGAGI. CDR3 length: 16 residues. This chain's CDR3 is CASSFGTSGRKYEQYF. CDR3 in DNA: TGTGCCAGCAGTTTCGGGACTAGCGGGAGAAAGTACGAGCAGTACTTC.

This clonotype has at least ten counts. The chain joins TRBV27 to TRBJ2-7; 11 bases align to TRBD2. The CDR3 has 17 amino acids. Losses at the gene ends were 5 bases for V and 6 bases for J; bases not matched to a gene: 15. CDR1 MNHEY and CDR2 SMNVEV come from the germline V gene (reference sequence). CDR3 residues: CASSGVSGRARRSEQYF. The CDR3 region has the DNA TGTGCCAGCAGTGGGGTTAGCGGGAGGGCCCGAAGATCCGAGCAGTACTTC.

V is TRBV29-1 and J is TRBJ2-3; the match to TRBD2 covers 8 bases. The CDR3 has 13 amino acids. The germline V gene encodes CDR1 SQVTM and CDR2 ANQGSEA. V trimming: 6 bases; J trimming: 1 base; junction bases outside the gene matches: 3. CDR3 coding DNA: TGCAGCGTCCGGGGGGGAGGCACAGATACGCAGTATTTT. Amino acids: CSVRGGGTDTQYF.

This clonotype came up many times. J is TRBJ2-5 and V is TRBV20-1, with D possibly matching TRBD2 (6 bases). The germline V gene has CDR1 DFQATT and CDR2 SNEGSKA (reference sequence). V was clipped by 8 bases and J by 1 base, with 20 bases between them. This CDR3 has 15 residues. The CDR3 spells CSPGRDGTFQETQYF. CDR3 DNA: TGCAGTCCCGGGCGGGACGGAACATTCCAAGAGACCCAGTACTTC.

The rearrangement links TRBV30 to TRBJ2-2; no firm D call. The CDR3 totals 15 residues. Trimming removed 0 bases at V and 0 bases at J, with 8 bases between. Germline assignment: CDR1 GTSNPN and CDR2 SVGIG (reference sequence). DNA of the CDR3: TGTGCCTGGAGTGTGCGGACGGCGAACACCGGGGAGCTGTTTTTT. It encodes CAWSVRTANTGELFF.

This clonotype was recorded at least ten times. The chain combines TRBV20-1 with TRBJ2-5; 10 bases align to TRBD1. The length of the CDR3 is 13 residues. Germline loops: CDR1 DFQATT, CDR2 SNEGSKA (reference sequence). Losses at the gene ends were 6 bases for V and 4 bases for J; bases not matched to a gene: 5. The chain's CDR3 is CSAAGQGGETQYF. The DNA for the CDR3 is TGCAGTGCGGCCGGACAGGGGGGAGAGACCCAGTACTTC.

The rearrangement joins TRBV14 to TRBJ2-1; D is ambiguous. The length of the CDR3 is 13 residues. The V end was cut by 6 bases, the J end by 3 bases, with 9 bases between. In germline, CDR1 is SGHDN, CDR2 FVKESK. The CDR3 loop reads CASRDVNYNEQFF. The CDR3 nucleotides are TGTGCCAGCAGGGACGTCAACTACAATGAGCAGTTCTTC.

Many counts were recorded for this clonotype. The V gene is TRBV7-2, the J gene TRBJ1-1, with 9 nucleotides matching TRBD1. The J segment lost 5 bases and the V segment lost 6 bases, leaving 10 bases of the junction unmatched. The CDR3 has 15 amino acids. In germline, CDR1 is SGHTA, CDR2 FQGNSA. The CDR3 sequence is CASSLTGGDETEAFF. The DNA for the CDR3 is TGTGCCAGCAGTCTCACAGGGGGCGATGAGACTGAAGCTTTCTTT.

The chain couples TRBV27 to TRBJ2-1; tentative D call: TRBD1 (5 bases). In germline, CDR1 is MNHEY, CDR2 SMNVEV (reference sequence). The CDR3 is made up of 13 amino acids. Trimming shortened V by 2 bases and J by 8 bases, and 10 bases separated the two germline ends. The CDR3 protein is CASSLAGWDEQFF. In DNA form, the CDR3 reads TGTGCCAGCAGTTTAGCAGGGTGGGATGAGCAGTTCTTC.

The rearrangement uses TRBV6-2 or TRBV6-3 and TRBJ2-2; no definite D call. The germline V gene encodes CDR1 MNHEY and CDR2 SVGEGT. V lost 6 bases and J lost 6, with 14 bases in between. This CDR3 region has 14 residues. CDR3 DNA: TGTGCCAGCAGCAGAGATGACCACTCCGGGGAGCTGTTTTTT. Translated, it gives CASSRDDHSGELFF.

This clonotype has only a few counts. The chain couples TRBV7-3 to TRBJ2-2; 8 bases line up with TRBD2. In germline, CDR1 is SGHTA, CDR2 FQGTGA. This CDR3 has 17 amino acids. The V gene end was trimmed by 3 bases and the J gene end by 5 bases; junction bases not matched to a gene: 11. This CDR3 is CASSLLSTGRDTGELFF. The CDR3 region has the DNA TGTGCCAGCAGCTTGCTCTCGACCGGGAGGGATACCGGGGAGCTGTTTTTT.

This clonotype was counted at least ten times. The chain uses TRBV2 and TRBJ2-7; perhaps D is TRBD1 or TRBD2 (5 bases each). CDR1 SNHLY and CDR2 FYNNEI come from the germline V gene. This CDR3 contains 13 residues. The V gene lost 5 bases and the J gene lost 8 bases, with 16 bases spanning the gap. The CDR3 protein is CASSSRGVTKQYF. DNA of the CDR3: TGTGCCAGCAGTTCTAGAGGGGTTACAAAGCAGTACTTC.